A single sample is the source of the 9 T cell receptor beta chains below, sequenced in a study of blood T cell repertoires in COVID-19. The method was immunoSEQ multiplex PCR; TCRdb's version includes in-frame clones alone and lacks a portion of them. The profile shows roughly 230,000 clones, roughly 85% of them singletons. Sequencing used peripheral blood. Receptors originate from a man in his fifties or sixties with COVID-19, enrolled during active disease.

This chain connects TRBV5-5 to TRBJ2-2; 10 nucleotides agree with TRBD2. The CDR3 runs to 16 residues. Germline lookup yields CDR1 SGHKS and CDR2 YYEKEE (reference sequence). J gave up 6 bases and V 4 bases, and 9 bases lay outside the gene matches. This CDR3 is CASSIPAGTSAGELFF. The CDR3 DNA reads TGTGCCAGCAGCATCCCTGCCGGGACTAGCGCCGGGGAGCTGTTTTTT.

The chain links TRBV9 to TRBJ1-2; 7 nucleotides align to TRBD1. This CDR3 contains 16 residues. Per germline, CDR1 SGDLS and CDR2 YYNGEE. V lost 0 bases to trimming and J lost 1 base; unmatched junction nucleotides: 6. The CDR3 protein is CASSVGAGGGNYGYTF. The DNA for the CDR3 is TGTGCCAGCAGCGTAGGGGCAGGGGGAGGTAACTATGGCTACACCTTC.

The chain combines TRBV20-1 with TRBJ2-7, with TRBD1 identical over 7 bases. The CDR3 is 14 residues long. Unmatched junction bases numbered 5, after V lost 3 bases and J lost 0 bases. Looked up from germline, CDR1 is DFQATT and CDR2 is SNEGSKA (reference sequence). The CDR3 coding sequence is TGCAGTGCTAGTCCCGGGACAGCCTCCTACGAGCAGTACTTC. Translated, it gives CSASPGTASYEQYF.

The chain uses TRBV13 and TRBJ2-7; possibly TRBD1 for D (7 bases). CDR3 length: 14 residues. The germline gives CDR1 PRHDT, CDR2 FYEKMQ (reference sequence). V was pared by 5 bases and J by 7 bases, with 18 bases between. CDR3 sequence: CASSARDSGGEQYF. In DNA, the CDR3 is TGTGCCAGCAGCGCCCGGGACTCAGGGGGGGAGCAGTACTTC. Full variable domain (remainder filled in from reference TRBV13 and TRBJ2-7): AAGVIQSPRHLIKEKRETATLKCYPIPRHDTVYWYQQGPGQDPQFLISFYEKMQSDKGSIPDRFSAQQFSDYHSELNMSSLELGDSALYFCASSARDSGGEQYFGPGTRLTVT.

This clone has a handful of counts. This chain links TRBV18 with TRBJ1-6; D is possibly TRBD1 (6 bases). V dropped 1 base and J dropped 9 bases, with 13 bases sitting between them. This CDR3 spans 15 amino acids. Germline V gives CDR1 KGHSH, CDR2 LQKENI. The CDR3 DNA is TGTGCCAGCTCACCACAGAGCACAGGGATTTCACCCCTCCACTTT. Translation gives CASSPQSTGISPLHF.

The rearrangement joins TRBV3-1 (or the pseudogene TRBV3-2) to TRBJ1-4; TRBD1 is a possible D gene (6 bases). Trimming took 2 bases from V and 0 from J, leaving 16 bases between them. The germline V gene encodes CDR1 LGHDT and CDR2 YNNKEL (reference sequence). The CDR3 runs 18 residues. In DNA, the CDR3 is TGTGCCAGCAGCCAAAGGGGACATTTGGCTGCAACTAATGAAAAACTGTTTTTT. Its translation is CASSQRGHLAATNEKLFF.

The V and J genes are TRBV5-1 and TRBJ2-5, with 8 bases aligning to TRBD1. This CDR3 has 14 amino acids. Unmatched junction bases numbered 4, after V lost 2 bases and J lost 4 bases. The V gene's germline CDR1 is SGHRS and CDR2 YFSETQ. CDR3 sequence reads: CASSFGQGGETQYF. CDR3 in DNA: TGCGCCAGCAGCTTCGGACAGGGCGGAGAGACCCAGTACTTC.

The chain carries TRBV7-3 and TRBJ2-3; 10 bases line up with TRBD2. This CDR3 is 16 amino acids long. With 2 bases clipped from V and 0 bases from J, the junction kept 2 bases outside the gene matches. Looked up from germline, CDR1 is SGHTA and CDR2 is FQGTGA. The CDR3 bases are TGTGCCAGCAGCTTAGGTAGCGGGGGGAGCACAGATACGCAGTATTTT. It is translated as CASSLGSGGSTDTQYF. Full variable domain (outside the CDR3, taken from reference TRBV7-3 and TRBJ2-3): GAGVSQTPSNKVTEKGKYVELRCDPISGHTALYWYRQSLGQGPEFLIYFQGTGAADDSGLPNDRFFAVRPEGSVSTLKIQRTERGDSAVYLCASSLGSGGSTDTQYFGPGTRLTVL.

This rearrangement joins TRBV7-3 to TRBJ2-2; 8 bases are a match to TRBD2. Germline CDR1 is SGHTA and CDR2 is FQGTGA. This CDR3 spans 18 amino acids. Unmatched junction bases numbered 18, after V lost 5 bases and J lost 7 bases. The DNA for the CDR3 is TGTGCCAGCAGCCCCGGGGGGGCGGGGGGCCGAGTGAGCGGGGAGCTGTTTTTT. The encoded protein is CASSPGGAGGRVSGELFF.